This TCR beta chain was captured by sequencing in a study of long-term antiretroviral therapy in people with HIV. Regarding this clone: The antigen is undetermined.

V lost 4 bases and J lost 11, with 18 bases in between. There are 14 residues in the CDR3. Germline loops: CDR1 GTSNPN, CDR2 SVGIG (reference sequence). Study-wide results and limits: Pre-ART expanded clones dominated the repertoire at every time point.

Sequencing used immunoSEQ v3.0 at survey level. Generated by immunoSEQ multiplex PCR, the TCRdb table keeps only in-frame clones and is missing some. The table has about 30,000 clones, under 85% seen once; the top ten hold 8% to 9%. The chain uses TRBV30 and TRBJ2-6; D gene ambiguous. Source: unsorted PBMCs, taken 3 years after starting antiretroviral therapy. This sequence originates from a man aged 35-49 years with HIV. CDR3 bases: TGTGCCTGGACTGCAAAAACGGATGGGGACGTCCTGACTTTC. Translating it yields CAWTAKTDGDVLTF.